The 10 T cell receptor beta chains reported below all come from one sample, sequenced in a study of T cells expressing NK-cell markers. Reprocessing the 5' RACE reads, TCRdb reports a single entry for every CDR3 protein and omits DNA. The sample totals approximately 460,000 distinct CDR3 sequences. The sequencing input was blood T cells: a sorted CD56 or NKG2C T cell subset, CD4+ or CD8+ T cells, or bulk PBMC T cells (not recorded which). The receptors stem from a woman between 18 and 69 years old in good health.

The chain couples TRBV4-3 to TRBJ2-4. CDR1 LGHNA and CDR2 YSLEER come from the germline V gene. The CDR3 has 16 amino acids. This CDR3 is CASLRKVQLAKNIQYF.

The chain couples TRBV12-3 or TRBV12-4 to TRBJ2-3; without DNA, the TCRdb call of TRBD1 cannot be checked. CDR3 length: 14 amino acids. CDR3 residues: CASAGGGGTDTQYF.

The J gene is TRBJ2-7, the V gene TRBV7-8; the TCRdb D gene call, TRBD2, has no DNA to confirm it. The CDR3 is made up of 13 amino acids. Germline loops: CDR1 SGHVS, CDR2 FQNEAQ. CDR3: CASSFGTYYEQYF.

This chain links TRBV30 with TRBJ2-5; TCRdb reports TRBD2, a call that lacks DNA to check it against. CDR3 length: 14 residues. The germline gives CDR1 GTSNPN, CDR2 SVGIG (reference sequence). The CDR3 loop reads CAWSALGGRETQYF.

V is TRBV3-1 and J is TRBJ2-6; without DNA, the TCRdb call of TRBD1 cannot be checked. The length of the CDR3 is 16 residues. Per germline, CDR1 LGHDT and CDR2 YNNKEL (reference sequence). CDR3 protein: CASSQDSRAGANVLTF.

The chain carries TRBV18 and TRBJ1-1; TCRdb's D call of TRBD1 is untestable without DNA. This CDR3 is built from 14 residues. The V gene's germline CDR1 is KGHSH and CDR2 LQKENI. This CDR3 is CASSPLQGDTEAFF.

The rearrangement links TRBV6-2 or TRBV6-3 to TRBJ1-1. CDR3 length: 13 amino acids. Germline values: CDR1 MNHEY, CDR2 SVGEGT. Here the CDR3 reads CASSYPDAITAFF.

The chain is built from TRBV7-9 and TRBJ2-3. The germline CDR1 and CDR2 sequences are SEHNR and FQNEAQ (reference sequence). The CDR3 is 13 amino acids. This CDR3 reads CASSSAGTDTQYF. Full variable domain (missing parts from reference TRBV7-9 and TRBJ2-3): DTGVSQNPRHKITKRGQNVTFRCDPISEHNRLYWYRQTLGQGPEFLTYFQNEAQLEKSRLLSDRFSAERPKGSFSTLEIQRTEQGDSAMYLCASSSAGTDTQYFGPGTRLTVL.

The V gene is TRBV15, the J gene TRBJ1-6. The CDR3 loop spans 13 amino acids. CDR1 is LNHNV, CDR2 YYDKDF, per germline (reference sequence). Here the CDR3 reads CATSVVGDSPLHF. The variable domain in full, completed from reference TRBV15 and TRBJ1-6, reads DAMVIQNPRYQVTQFGKPVTLSCSQTLNHNVMYWYQQKSSQAPKLLFHYYDKDFNNEADTPDNFQSRRPNTSFCFLDIRSPGLGDTAMYLCATSVVGDSPLHFGNGTRLTVT.

The chain carries TRBV9 and TRBJ2-3. The CDR3 sequence is 13 residues long. Germline CDR1 SGDLS, CDR2 YYNGEE. The CDR3 loop reads CASSWRGTDTQYF.